This TCR beta chain was found in a study of regulatory T cells in long-lasting Graves disease (dated by TCRdb to about 2021). In the study overall: Antithyroid drugs had been taken for less than 3 months by newly diagnosed Graves' disease patients. Persistent Graves' disease patients were compared with newly diagnosed Graves' disease patients by peripheral blood TCR sequencing and RNA sequencing. The study was registered as a clinical trial and conducted in China. TCR sequencing covered around 13 persistent and roughly 20 newly diagnosed Graves' disease patients, some 33 samples in total.

Study-wide findings and limitations: Peripheral blood alone was examined, since thyroid tissue, which constituted the primary lesion, could not be accessed. Only the TCR beta chain was sequenced and analyzed. Lower TCR Shannon entropy and fewer highly expanded clones were observed in persistent Graves' disease patients than in newly diagnosed patients, which suggested clonal expansion. Persistent patients shared more public clonotypes among themselves (around 3,000) than newly diagnosed patients did (roughly 910). The authors noted that the small sample size was a limitation that may lower accuracy. Preferential use of TRBV28, TRBJ1-2 and TRBJ2-5 was observed in persistent disease, whereas TRBV20-1 and TRBJ2-1 were favored in newly diagnosed disease.

The library was produced with multiplex PCR. The data were produced on an Illumina HiSeq 4000. To build TCR beta libraries, CDR3 regions were amplified by Arm-PCR using iRepertoire HTBI primers. PCR products were gel purified before sequencing. The paper's processing steps were these. Across samples, 60 to 70 TRBV and 13 to 15 TRBJ segments were identified and used for gene usage analysis of CDR3 amino acid clonotypes. COPE and FqMerger were used to merge filtered high-quality paired reads into contigs. BLAST was used to align contigs to the IMGT TRBV, TRBD and TRBJ reference genes, and CDR3 was defined following IMGT. Any clonotype with a frequency above 0.1% was classified as a highly expanded clone. Shannon entropy served as the measure of repertoire diversity, while the Gini coefficient captured V-J evenness. Public clonotypes were defined as clonotypes shared by more than one individual. TCRdb ran its own pipeline on the public reads, namely fastp trimming at Q25 and MiXCR clone calling, and kept in-frame beta chains. Duplicate CDR3 protein sequences are folded into a single record with the most common DNA and genes. TCRdb's processing, not the study's, gives the V and J calls here. For this sample there are about 200,000 distinct CDR3 sequences; roughly 19% appear just once. The top ten hold 10% to 15% of the sample.

The time point tag for this specimen amounts to: newly diagnosed GD, antithyroid drugs for less than 3 months. For both TCR sequencing and RNA sequencing, RNA was extracted from PBMCs using TRIzol. The diagnosis of Graves' disease was made according to American Thyroid Association guidelines. Patients for the study were recruited at an endocrinology department in Xi'an, China. From each patient, around 8.3 milliliters of peripheral blood was collected into an EDTA anticoagulant tube. Ficoll Paque Plus density gradient separation was used to isolate PBMCs, and no further T cell sorting was done. An Agilent 2100 Bioanalyzer and agarose gel were used to assess RNA quality, and a NanoDrop 2000 was used to measure RNA concentration. This clonotype was seen repeatedly, ten times or more. The clone's antigen remains unknown. Nothing much larger sits one base from this clone, and base qualities are not available.

Looking up the germline V gene yields CDR1 SNHLY and CDR2 FYNNEI. The junction shows trimming of 6 bases on V and 5 bases on J, and the gene matches do not reach 7 bases of it. From cysteine to phenylalanine, the CDR3 is 14 amino acids long. The kept DNA is CDR3 alone, 42 bases in frame from the first base. In addition, the sample was reused for a study of T cells in Graves' hyperthyroidism and ophthalmopathy. As the second publication notes: A patient counted as having stable Graves' hyperthyroidism if no progression to ophthalmopathy occurred over 18 months of follow-up. Hyperthyroidism patients were aged 18 to 65 years and newly diagnosed, with disease duration of less than 2 months. The study excluded patients with uncontrolled infections, other autoimmune diseases, pregnancy or lactation. Clinical symptoms, serum thyroxine and TRAb, thyroid ultrasound, and orbital computed tomography formed the basis for the diagnoses. The TCR CDR3 was subjected to a first round of RT-PCR using the HTBI primer set and the Qiagen OneStep RT-PCR kit. Most expanded thyroid clonotypes (frequency above 0.001) were also detected in blood, a finding suggesting that blood repertoires may reflect thyroid immune responses. A 13 V-J signature model separated ophthalmopathy from stable hyperthyroidism, with around 91% sensitivity and approximately 81% specificity in cross-validation and 80%/75% in testing. During validation, the model predicted progression to ophthalmopathy a median of approximately 7 months ahead of onset, with almost 71% sensitivity and 72.22% specificity. TCR V-J signatures able to tell the groups apart were searched for in a discovery cohort of some 100 patients, of whom approximately 40 had Graves' ophthalmopathy and under 65 had stable Graves' hyperthyroidism. Whether ophthalmopathy could be predicted prospectively was tested in an independent validation cohort made up of fewer than 20 hyperthyroidism patients plus 17 patients who later progressed to ophthalmopathy. The approximately 90 discovery patients were divided at random into training and test sets in a 7:3 ratio. The study also compared thyroid tissue and blood T-cell repertoires from five or six Graves' hyperthyroidism patients. Following sampling, methimazole starting at 30 mg daily was given to hyperthyroidism patients, and high-dose intravenous methylprednisolone was given to ophthalmopathy patients. A second multiplex PCR round built the libraries, followed by size selection and purification. Libraries were sequenced paired-end with 100 bp reads on an Illumina HiSeq2000. SOAPnuke was used to process the raw data, removing reads that contained adapters or uncalled bases, had a mean Phred below 15, or lacked an exact match to the constant primer or identifier. COPE v1.2.5 was used to merge the high-quality paired reads, and each unique nucleotide sequence was defined as a clonotype. MiTCR v1.1 was used to align clonotypes to the IMGT TRBV, TRBD and TRBJ reference segments. Only V-J combinations with frequency above 0.0001, covering 99% to 99.2% of repertoires, were analysed. The TCS score was defined as the ratio of F50 (clonal expansion) to E x V (chaos), calculated using BLOSUM62-based TCRdist between CDR3 peptides within each V-J. Welch's t-statistics and random forest reduced some 510 V-J features to 10 to 15, which were used in a naive Bayes classifier (R e1071). No statistical method was used to fix the sample size in advance, and group allocation was not hidden from the investigators. The paper describes TCR Vbeta CDR3 sequencing of more than 120 peripheral blood samples, made up of 43 ophthalmopathy patients, some 76 hyperthyroidism patients and about 17 progressor patients.

Recombination linked TRBV2 to TRBJ1-5; the central 7 bases match TRBD1. This sample comprised peripheral blood mononuclear cells (PBMCs), obtained at new diagnosis, from a patient treated with antithyroid drugs. The TCR was taken from a woman aged 25 to 39 with Graves disease. Donor details come from another sample of the same person, matched by shared clones. The CDR3 in this case is CASRRQGGHQPQHF. The sequenced DNA: TGTGCCAGCAGGAGACAGGGTGGACATCAGCCCCAGCATTTT.